Below, 12 T cell receptor beta chains from the same sample are listed, as sequenced in a study of blood T cell repertoires in COVID-19. The protocol was immunoSEQ multiplex PCR, while the TCRdb copy is restricted to in-frame clones and leaves out a portion. The table lists hundreds of thousands of clones, around 88% of them singletons. The sequencing sample was made of PBMCs or T cells enriched from blood (not recorded which). These receptors originate from a woman in her thirties who had been exposed to COVID-19.

V gene TRBV6-5 combines with J gene TRBJ2-7; 7 bases agree with TRBD2. V trimming: 2 bases; J trimming: 1 base; junction bases outside the gene matches: 8. Germline lookup yields CDR1 MNHEY and CDR2 SVGAGI. This CDR3 spans 16 amino acids. CDR3 nucleotides: TGTGCCAGCAGTTACCCGAGGGGCGGGGGATCCTACGAGCAGTACTTC. It yields the protein CASSYPRGGGSYEQYF.

The chain combines TRBV30 with TRBJ2-5; TRBD2 matches at 13 bases. The V and J ends lost 2 bases and 5 bases, in that order; junction bases with no gene match: 8. The germline gives CDR1 GTSNPN, CDR2 SVGIG (reference sequence). This CDR3 has 16 amino acids. The CDR3 loop reads CAWSLGLAGEGETQYF. The CDR3 DNA reads as TGTGCCTGGAGTCTCGGACTAGCGGGGGAGGGGGAGACCCAGTACTTC.

V gene TRBV6-1 combines with J gene TRBJ2-3; 7 bases align to TRBD1. Germline V gene lookup returns CDR1 MNHNS and CDR2 SASEGT. The CDR3 spans 17 residues. Trimming took 2 bases from V and 0 from J; bases not matched to a gene: 8. This chain's CDR3 is CASSEWGQFTSTDTQYF. As DNA, the CDR3 is TGTGCCAGCAGTGAATGGGGACAGTTTACTAGCACAGATACGCAGTATTTT.

The chain carries TRBV12-3 or TRBV12-4 and TRBJ2-1; 8 bases line up with TRBD2. After removal of 3 bases from V and 9 bases from J, the junction contained 4 bases not matched to a gene. The CDR3 is 13 residues long. The CDR3 spells CASSLRGASEQFF. CDR3 nucleotide sequence: TGTGCCAGCAGTTTGCGGGGGGCAAGTGAGCAGTTCTTC.

The V gene is TRBV28, the J gene TRBJ1-1; D might be TRBD1 (6 bases). There are 12 residues in the CDR3. Deletions cut 5 bases from V and 8 bases from J, with 12 bases between. Germline CDR1 reads MDHEN; CDR2 reads SYDVKM. The CDR3 protein is CASSPQGREAFF. For the CDR3, the DNA is TGTGCCAGCAGTCCCCAGGGGCGAGAAGCTTTCTTT.

This clone has a single count. The chain combines TRBV5-1 with TRBJ1-2, with D maybe TRBD1 (6 bases). CDR3 length: 14 amino acids. Per the germline V gene, CDR1 is SGHRS and CDR2 is YFSETQ. The V gene lost 4 bases and the J gene lost 8 bases, with 18 bases spanning the gap. The CDR3 DNA reads TGCGCCAGCAGCCCAGCGGGGGGCGACTTGGGCTACACCTTC. Translation: CASSPAGGDLGYTF.

Regarding this clone: The same CDR3 arises from other DNA sequences in this sample as well. This chain uses TRBV5-1 with TRBJ1-1, with 7 bases aligning to TRBD1. Trimming removed 1 base from V and 1 base from J; junction bases left unmatched: 1. CDR3 length equals 14 residues. Germline V lookup: CDR1 SGHRS, CDR2 YFSETQ. Here the CDR3 reads CASSLTGENTEAFF. The DNA of the CDR3 is TGCGCCAGCAGCTTGACAGGGGAGAACACTGAAGCTTTCTTT.

This clone turned up a few times. The chain combines TRBV27 with TRBJ2-7; 10 bases line up with TRBD2. The CDR3 totals 15 residues. V gave up 6 bases and J gave up 1 base; unmatched junction bases: 6. Germline CDR1 is MNHEY and CDR2 is SMNVEV (reference sequence). CDR3 sequence (DNA): TGTGCCAGCAGGGAGAGACTAGCGGGTTCCTACGAGCAGTACTTC. This translates into CASRERLAGSYEQYF.

The rearrangement links TRBV3-1 (or the pseudogene TRBV3-2) to TRBJ2-5, with D perhaps TRBD2 (6 bases). The CDR3 extends over 15 amino acids. Germline V CDR1 and CDR2: LGHDT, YNNKEL (reference sequence). V lost 2 bases, J lost 1 base, and 11 bases lay in between. The CDR3 sequence is CASSQSLASQETQYF. CDR3 DNA sequence: TGTGCCAGCAGCCAATCCCTAGCGTCCCAAGAGACCCAGTACTTC.

The chain employs TRBV9 and TRBJ1-1, with 9 nucleotides matching TRBD1. The trim removed 2 bases at V and 2 bases at J, leaving 4 bases unmatched. The length of the CDR3 is 15 residues. Germline V gives CDR1 SGDLS, CDR2 YYNGEE. The CDR3: CASSVRDRVNTEAFF. The CDR3 nucleotides are TGTGCCAGCAGCGTCCGGGACAGGGTTAACACTGAAGCTTTCTTT.

V gene TRBV4-1 combines with J gene TRBJ2-1, with D perhaps TRBD2 (6 bases). The V gene lost 1 base and the J gene lost 5 bases, with 12 bases spanning the gap. The length of the CDR3 is 15 residues. The germline CDR1 and CDR2 sequences are MGHRA and YSYEKL. The CDR3 DNA reads TGCGCCAGCAGCCAAGGCTCCGGGAGCAACAATGAGCAGTTCTTC. This codes for CASSQGSGSNNEQFF.

J is TRBJ1-2 and V is TRBV7-6, with 9 bases aligning to TRBD1. CDR1 is SGHVS and CDR2 is FNYEAQ in the germline V gene. Germline trimming cut 6 bases from V and 5 bases from J; bases unmatched to any gene: 13. This CDR3 is 16 amino acids long. CDR3 DNA sequence: TGTGCCAGCAGTTTCGGCCCTACCGGGACAGGGTATGGCTACACCTTC. Residues: CASSFGPTGTGYGYTF. Supplemented by reference TRBV7-6 and TRBJ1-2, the full variable domain reads GAGVSQSPRYKVTKRGQDVALRCDPISGHVSLYWYRQALGQGPEFLTYFNYEAQQDKSGLPNDRFSAERPEGSISTLTIQRTEQRDSAMYRCASSFGPTGTGYGYTFGSGTRLTVV.